Detailed here is one T cell receptor (beta chain). Its antigen remains unknown. CDR1 is SGDLS and CDR2 is YYNGEE in the germline V gene. With 7 bases clipped from V and 0 bases from J, the junction kept 6 bases outside the gene matches. CDR3 length: 17 residues. PCR was performed using 60 Vbeta and 13 Jbeta primers. The assay was immunoSEQ multiplex PCR, and TCRdb's table has in-frame clones only and misses some. This repertoire shows approximately 110,000 clones, 70% found once; its top ten account for 9.5% to 13%. The sample comes from a study of cytomegalovirus exposure and HLA in healthy donors. The study's findings and limits: Sequencing had likely introduced a cluster of highly shared sequence variants as an artifact.

Source material: PBMCs. The sequence was collected from a middle-aged man in good health and CMV-seropositive. The chain couples TRBV9 to TRBJ2-1; TRBD2 aligns across 14 bases. The CDR3 nucleotides read TGTGCCAGCGCTGACGGGACTAGCGGGAGCTCCTACAATGAGCAGTTCTTC. Translation: CASADGTSGSSYNEQFF.